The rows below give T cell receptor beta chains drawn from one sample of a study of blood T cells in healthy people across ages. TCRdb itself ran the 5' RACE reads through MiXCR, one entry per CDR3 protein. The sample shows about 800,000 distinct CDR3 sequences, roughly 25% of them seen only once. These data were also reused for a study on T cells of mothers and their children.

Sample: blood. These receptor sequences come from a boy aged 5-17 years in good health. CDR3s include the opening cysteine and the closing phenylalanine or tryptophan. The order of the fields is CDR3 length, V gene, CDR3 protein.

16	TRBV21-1	CARRAGGPENGETQYF
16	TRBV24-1	CATSDDLPTGAETQYF
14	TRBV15	CATSVGTGLDEQYF
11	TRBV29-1	CSVELGTEAFF
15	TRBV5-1	CASSFGTGKAETQYF
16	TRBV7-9	CASSKSASRGEYGYTF
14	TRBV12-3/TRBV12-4	CASSLSGISYEQYF
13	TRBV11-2	CASTLSWGTEQYF
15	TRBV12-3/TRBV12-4	CASSLAQGAFNEQFF
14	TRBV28	CASSDRDSSYEQYF
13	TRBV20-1	CSASAGEGSPLHF
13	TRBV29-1	CSVSKIGLDEQYF
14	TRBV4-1	CASSQSGAPYEQSF
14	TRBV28	CASSSGQRTETQYF
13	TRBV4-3	CASSPGVQDTQYF
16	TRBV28	CASSSWTAEFYNEQFF
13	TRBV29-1	CSARRLWGETQYF
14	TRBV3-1	CASSHSTGYNEQFF
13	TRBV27	CASRDTNGDRGHF
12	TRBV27	CASSPLKGKLFF
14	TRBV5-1	CASSLHELDNEQFF
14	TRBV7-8	CASSVWDLPYEQYF
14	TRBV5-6	CASSFLEGSEKLFF
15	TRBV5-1	CASSTGLAFYNEQFF
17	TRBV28	CASIAGGSLVNQETQYF
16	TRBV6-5	CASSYSPGGISYEQYF
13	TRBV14	CASSHPGGETQYF
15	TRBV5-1	CASSYSGQKNTEAFF
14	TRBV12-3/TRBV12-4	CASSLSGDPDTQYF
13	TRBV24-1	CATSDGVSNEQFF
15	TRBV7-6	CASSPEGLRNTEAFF
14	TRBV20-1	CSAREGRTPETQYF
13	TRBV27	CASRDRGLYGYTF
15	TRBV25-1	CASSGDRTASYEQYF
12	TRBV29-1	CSGGLAGAEQYF
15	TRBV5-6	CASSFVQDRGETQYF
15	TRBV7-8	CASSFRGGAGETQYF
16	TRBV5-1	CASSTNPGQGADGYTF
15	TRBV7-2	CASSPFDGGHNEQFF
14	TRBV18	CASTRQGITGELFF
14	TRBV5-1	CASSWGGQNYGYTF